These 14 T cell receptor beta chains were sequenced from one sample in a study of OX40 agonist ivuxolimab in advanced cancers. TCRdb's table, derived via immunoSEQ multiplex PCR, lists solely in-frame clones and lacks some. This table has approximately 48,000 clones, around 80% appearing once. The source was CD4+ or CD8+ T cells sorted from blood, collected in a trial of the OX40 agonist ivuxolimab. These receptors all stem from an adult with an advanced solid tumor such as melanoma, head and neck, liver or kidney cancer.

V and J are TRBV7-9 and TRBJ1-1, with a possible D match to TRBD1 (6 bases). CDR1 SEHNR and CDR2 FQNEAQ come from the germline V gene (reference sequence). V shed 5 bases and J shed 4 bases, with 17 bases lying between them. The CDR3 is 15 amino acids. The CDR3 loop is CASSQNREFSTEAFF. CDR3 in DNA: TGTGCCAGCAGCCAGAACAGGGAGTTTAGCACTGAAGCTTTCTTT.

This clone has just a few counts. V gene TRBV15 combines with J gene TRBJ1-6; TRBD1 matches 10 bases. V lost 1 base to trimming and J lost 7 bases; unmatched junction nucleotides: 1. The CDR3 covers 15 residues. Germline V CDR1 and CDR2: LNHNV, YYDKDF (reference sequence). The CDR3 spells CATSRGTGGNSPLHF. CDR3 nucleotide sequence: TGTGCCACCAGCAGAGGGACAGGGGGAAATTCACCCCTCCACTTT.

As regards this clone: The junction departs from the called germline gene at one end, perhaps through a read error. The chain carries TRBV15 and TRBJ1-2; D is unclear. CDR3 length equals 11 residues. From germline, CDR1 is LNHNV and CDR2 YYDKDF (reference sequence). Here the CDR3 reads CATGSGYGYTF. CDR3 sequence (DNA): TGTGCCACCGGCAGCGGCTATGGCTACACCTTC.

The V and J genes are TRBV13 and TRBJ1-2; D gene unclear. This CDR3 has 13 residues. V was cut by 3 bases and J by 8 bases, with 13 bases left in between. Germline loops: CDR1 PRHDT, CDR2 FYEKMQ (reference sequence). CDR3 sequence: CASSFRILYGYTF. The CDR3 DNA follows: TGTGCCAGCAGCTTCCGGATTCTCTACGGCTACACCTTC.

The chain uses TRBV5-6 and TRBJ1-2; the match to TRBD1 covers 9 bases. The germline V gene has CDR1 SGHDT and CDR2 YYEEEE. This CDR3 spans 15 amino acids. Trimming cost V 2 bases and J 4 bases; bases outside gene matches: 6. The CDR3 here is CASSFSGTGSYGYTF. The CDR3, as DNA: TGTGCCAGCAGCTTCTCGGGGACAGGGAGCTATGGCTACACCTTC. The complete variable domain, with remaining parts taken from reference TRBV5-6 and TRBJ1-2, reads DAGVTQSPTHLIKTRGQQVTLRCSPKSGHDTVSWYQQALGQGPQFIFQYYEEEERQRGNFPDRFSGHQFPNYSSELNVNALLLGDSALYLCASSFSGTGSYGYTFGSGTRLTVV.

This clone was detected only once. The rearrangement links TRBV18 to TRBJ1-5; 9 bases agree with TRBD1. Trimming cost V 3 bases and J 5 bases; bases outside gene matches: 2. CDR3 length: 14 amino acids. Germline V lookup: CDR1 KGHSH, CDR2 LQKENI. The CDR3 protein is CASSPGQGDQPQHF. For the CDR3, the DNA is TGTGCCAGCTCACCGGGACAGGGCGATCAGCCCCAGCATTTT.

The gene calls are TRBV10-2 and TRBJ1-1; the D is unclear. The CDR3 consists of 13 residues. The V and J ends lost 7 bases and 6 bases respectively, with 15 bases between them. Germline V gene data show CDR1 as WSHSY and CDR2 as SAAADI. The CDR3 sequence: CASKSGDTAEAFF. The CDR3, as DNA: TGCGCCAGCAAGTCCGGGGATACGGCTGAAGCTTTCTTT.

The DNA of the CDR3 is TGTGCCAGCAGCCGCGACACCACATCCAACACCGGGGAGCTGTTTTTT. It specifies CASSRDTTSNTGELFF. The chain recombines TRBV7-2 with TRBJ2-2; D gene uncertain. CDR1 and CDR2 (germline): SGHTA, FQGNSA. There are 16 residues in the CDR3. V was cut by 5 bases and J by 2 bases, with 15 bases left in between.

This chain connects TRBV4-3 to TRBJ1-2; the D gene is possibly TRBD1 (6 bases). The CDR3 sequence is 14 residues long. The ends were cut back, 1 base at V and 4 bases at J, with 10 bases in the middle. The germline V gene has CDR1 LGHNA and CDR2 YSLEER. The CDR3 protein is CASSQANRVYGYTF. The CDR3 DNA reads TGCGCCAGCAGCCAAGCGAACAGGGTCTATGGCTACACCTTC.

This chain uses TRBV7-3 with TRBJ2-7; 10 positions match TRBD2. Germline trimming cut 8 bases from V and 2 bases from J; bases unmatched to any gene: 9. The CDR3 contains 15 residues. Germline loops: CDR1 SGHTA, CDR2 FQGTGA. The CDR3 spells CASHLWTSGAYEQYF. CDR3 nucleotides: TGTGCCAGCCATTTATGGACTAGCGGAGCCTACGAGCAGTACTTC. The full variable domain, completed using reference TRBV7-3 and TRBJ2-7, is GAGVSQTPSNKVTEKGKYVELRCDPISGHTALYWYRQSLGQGPEFLIYFQGTGAADDSGLPNDRFFAVRPEGSVSTLKIQRTERGDSAVYLCASHLWTSGAYEQYFGPGTRLTVT.

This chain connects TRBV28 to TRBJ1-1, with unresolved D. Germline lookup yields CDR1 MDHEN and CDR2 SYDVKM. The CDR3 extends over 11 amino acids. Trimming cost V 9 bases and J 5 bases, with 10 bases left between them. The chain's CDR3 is CASILGTEAFF. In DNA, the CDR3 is TGTGCCAGTATATTGGGAACTGAAGCTTTCTTT.

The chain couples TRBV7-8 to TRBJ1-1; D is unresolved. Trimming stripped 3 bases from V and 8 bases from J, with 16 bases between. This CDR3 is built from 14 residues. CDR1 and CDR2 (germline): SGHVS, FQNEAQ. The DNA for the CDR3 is TGTGCCAGCAGCTTTTTTAGGGCGTCCGGCGAAGCTTTCTTT. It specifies CASSFFRASGEAFF.

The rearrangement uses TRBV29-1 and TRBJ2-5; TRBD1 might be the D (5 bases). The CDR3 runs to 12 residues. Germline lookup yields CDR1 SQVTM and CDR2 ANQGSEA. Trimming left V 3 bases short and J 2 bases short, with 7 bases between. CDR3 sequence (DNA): TGCAGCGTTGACCAGGGTCAAGAGACCCAGTACTTC. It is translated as CSVDQGQETQYF.

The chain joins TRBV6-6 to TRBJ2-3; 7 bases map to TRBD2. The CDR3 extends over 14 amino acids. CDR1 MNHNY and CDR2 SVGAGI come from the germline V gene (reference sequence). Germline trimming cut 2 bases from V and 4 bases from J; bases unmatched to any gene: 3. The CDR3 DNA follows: TGTGCCAGCAGTTACGGCGGGAGTTCAGATACGCAGTATTTT. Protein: CASSYGGSSDTQYF.